This T cell receptor beta chain was found in a study of naive and memory T cell subsets. This CDR3 comprises 13 residues. Trimming took 5 bases from V and 6 from J, leaving 12 bases between them. CDR1 and CDR2 (germline): LGHNT, FRNRAP. Two oligonucleotides, mixed equimolar, formed the beta constant-region primer covering TRBC1 and TRBC2. A single record per CDR3 protein comes from TCRdb applying MiXCR to the UMI-ligation and nested PCR reads. The sample shows over 75,000 distinct CDR3 sequences, approximately 14% of them seen only once. The clonotype comes from a human donor in good health. This chain connects TRBV12-5 to TRBJ2-3, with D tentatively TRBD2 (5 bases). What was sequenced was central memory CD4+ T cells from blood. CDR3 DNA: TGTGCTAGTGGTGGGAGCGGAGCCGATACGCAGTATTTT. Residues: CASGGSGADTQYF.